The clone carrying this T cell receptor beta chain has just a few counts. Its antigen is as yet unknown. From germline, CDR1 is MNHEY and CDR2 SVGAGI. V lost 5 bases to trimming and J lost 0 bases; unmatched junction nucleotides: 3. The CDR3 spans 17 residues. This sample stems from a study of T-cell memory formation after mild COVID-19. General observations from the study: CD4+ contracting clones lay mainly in CM and EM, CD8+ ones in EMRA.

TCRdb itself ran the 5' RACE reads through MiXCR, one entry per CDR3 protein. The table includes about 350,000 distinct CDR3 sequences, 13% to 15% detected once. The source of this sequence is a man between 18 and 35 years old who had mild COVID-19 (a few samples of this study predate the infection). Cell type and time point are not known. The chain employs TRBV6-5 and TRBJ2-3; 15 bases fit TRBD2. The sequencing input was PBMCs or a T cell subset sorted from them (not recorded which). The CDR3 region has the DNA TGTGCCAGCAGTAAGGGACTAGCGGGGGGAAGCACAGATACGCAGTATTTT. This encodes CASSKGLAGGSTDTQYF.